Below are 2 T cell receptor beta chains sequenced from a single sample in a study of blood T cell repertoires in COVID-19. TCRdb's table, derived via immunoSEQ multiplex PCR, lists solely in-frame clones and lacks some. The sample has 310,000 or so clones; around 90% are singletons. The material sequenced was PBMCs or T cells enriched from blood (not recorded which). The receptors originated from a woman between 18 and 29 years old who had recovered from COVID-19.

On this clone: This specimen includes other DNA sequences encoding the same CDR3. The CDR3 nucleotides are TGTGCCAGCAGTTTGGCAGGGGGGAACACTGAAGCTTTCTTT. This gives the protein CASSLAGGNTEAFF. J is TRBJ1-1 and V is TRBV28; 7 bases align to TRBD1. V shed 3 bases and J 1 base; nucleotides not matched to a gene: 2. CDR1 is MDHEN and CDR2 is SYDVKM in the germline V gene. The CDR3 is 14 residues long.

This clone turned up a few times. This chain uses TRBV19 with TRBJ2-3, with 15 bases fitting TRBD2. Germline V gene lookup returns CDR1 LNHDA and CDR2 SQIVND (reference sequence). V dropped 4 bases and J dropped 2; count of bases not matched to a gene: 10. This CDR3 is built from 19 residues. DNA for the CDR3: TGTGCCAGTAGTAGCGGACTAGCGGGAGGGGCCTTTATCACAGATACGCAGTATTTT. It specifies CASSSGLAGGAFITDTQYF.